These T cell receptor beta chains were read from a single sample in a study of a mutant IDH1 vaccine in newly diagnosed glioma. Their recognized antigens are unknown. Method: immunoSEQ multiplex PCR; TCRdb's copy keeps in-frame clones and lacks some. The sample has over 25,000 clones, under 85% seen once. Here the sequenced sample was PBMCs, taken from a glioma patient whose treatment included an IDH1 peptide vaccine. These receptors originate from a woman aged 30 to 39 with glioma. Some clones in this sample may be carry-over from other donors' samples. CDR3s leave out the opening cysteine and the closing phenylalanine or tryptophan.

CDR3,V
ASSFNGNTIY,TRBV5-1
AWSPGEKLF,TRBV30
ASGPGTTLYEQY,TRBV9
ASSQFVSSGGYNEQF,TRBV14
ASSLSRERNTEAF,TRBV5-1
ASSAGLAGGQETQY,TRBV6-1
ASSRAQDRVYGYT,TRBV7-2
ASSFDFSTQDTEAF,TRBV27
SVVAGGSYEQF,TRBV29-1
ASSIARGTDQPQH,TRBV19
ASSGGTLNYGYT,TRBV9
ASSFGTSGVSQETQY,TRBV5-4
ASEGHTQETQY,TRBV10-2
ASSQGQGFGYGYT,TRBV4-1
ASSQVQGAYGYT,TRBV14
ASSVTSGSHNEQF,TRBV9
ASSTTEPAIQY,TRBV5-1
ASSSPPIRSNQPQH,TRBV28
ASSPLVTSDTQY,TRBV28
AISDGGGGDTQY,TRBV10-3
SVRRGNTEAF,TRBV29-1
ASSFGGRAGYEQY,TRBV28
ASSLGGGSYQETQY,TRBV28
AWSGAAGYT,TRBV30
ACYLRDLAVEY,TRBV30
ASGAGDMQPQH,TRBV2
ASSRSIRDGYT,TRBV18
ATLGGGMNTEAF,TRBV10-3
ASSQRGNTGELF,TRBV5-4
ASSDRPPTGISGNTIY,TRBV7-6
ASSAQGGVSQPQH,TRBV6-1
ASSLPPRVGRESYNEQF,TRBV5-4
ASSASAGTYTGELF,TRBV10-1
ASSYEVNNEQF,TRBV6-5
ASSLVQGARQPQH,TRBV5-8
ASRGAGTSGTGEQY,TRBV5-6
ASSLPEREDEQY,TRBV7-9
AISESSGTEDRAYNEQF,TRBV10-3
ASSQDRGRGEETQY,TRBV4-1
ASSEVGGTEAF,TRBV6-1
ASSPAGTGGYEQY,TRBV14
ASSWANTGELF,TRBV6-5
ASSSRVHSNQPQH,TRBV4-1
ASSGPTDTLFNYGYT,TRBV6-1
ASSLDRSEKLF,TRBV5-4
ASSYWASGNTIY,TRBV5-4
ASSLGAVWNEKLF,TRBV7-8
ASSYSALGDTQY,TRBV6-5
ASSLAKTIDEQF,TRBV7-6
ASSLLVVEETQY,TRBV5-6
ASSPDITGELF,TRBV7-9
ASSLSVLVHEQY,TRBV27
ATSRGDRAGRARYEQF,TRBV15
ASSEYGNTEAF,TRBV6-1